This TCR beta chain was profiled in a study of CD8+CD57+ T cells in acquired aplastic anemia. Points from the study as a whole: Both patients and controls carried the same twenty-nine CD8+ CDR3 sequences. Levels of CD8+ Simpson's diversity were not significantly distinct in patients versus controls.

Genomic DNA served as template for TCR beta VDJ and CDR3 profiling. TCRdb independently ran MiXCR on the reads; one entry per CDR3 protein. The sample has around 180,000 distinct CDR3 sequences, about half seen once. Germline V CDR1 and CDR2: MGHDK, SYGVNS. J gave up 5 bases and V 0 bases, and 14 bases lay outside the gene matches. The CDR3 is 19 residues long. The authors sequenced patients whose flow cytometry had shown CD8+CD57+ cell expansion. Untreated patients provided the blood samples, with no therapy given before sampling. Of note for this clonotype: Its antigen remains unknown.

Sequencing was done on a sample of sorted CD4+, CD8+, or CD8+CD57+ T cells (not recorded which) from PBMCs. This sequence joins TRBV25-1 and TRBJ2-2; TRBD1 matches at 8 bases. The sequence was collected from a human donor with aplastic anemia. CDR3 bases: TGTGCCAGCAGTGAATATGGAAGGACAGGGTTTTTTGAGACCGGGGAGCTGTTTTTT. Translating it yields CASSEYGRTGFFETGELFF.